This paragraph reports one TCR beta chain. The entry originates in a study of blood T cell repertoires in COVID-19. At the level of the study: Donors in the United States, Italy and Spain gave samples during acute or convalescent COVID-19.

Assay used: immunoSEQ multiplex PCR; TCRdb lists only in-frame clones, some missing. The table includes over 45,000 clones, 60% to 85% detected once. The CDR3 contains 14 residues. Trimming took 3 bases from V and 2 from J; bases not matched to a gene: 4. Germline-derived CDR1 and CDR2 are KGHSH and LQKENI. The rearrangement joins TRBV18 to TRBJ2-7, with TRBD1 identical over 7 bases. Sequenced: peripheral blood. The sequence was collected from a middle-aged man with active or convalescent COVID-19. The CDR3 DNA follows: TGTGCCAGCTCACCCCGGGACAGACCCTACGAGCAGTACTTC. Amino acid sequence: CASSPRDRPYEQYF.